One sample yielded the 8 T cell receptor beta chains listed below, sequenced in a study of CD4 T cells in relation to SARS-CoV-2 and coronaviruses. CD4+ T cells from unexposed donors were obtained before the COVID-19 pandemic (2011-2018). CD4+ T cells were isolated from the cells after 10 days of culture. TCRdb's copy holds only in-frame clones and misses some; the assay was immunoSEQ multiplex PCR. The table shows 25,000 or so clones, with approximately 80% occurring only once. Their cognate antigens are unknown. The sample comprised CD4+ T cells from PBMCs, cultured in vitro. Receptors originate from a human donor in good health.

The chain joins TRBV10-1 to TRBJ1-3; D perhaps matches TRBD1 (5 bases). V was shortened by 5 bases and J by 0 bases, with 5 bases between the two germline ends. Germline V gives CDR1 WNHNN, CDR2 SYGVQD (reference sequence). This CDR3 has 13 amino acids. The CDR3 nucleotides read TGCGCCAGCAGTACAGGCTCTGGAAACACCATATATTTT. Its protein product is CASSTGSGNTIYF.

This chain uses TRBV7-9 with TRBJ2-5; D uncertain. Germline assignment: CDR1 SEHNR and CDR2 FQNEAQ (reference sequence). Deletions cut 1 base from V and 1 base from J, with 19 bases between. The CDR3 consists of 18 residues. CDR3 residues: CASSLVLKGTWVQETQYF. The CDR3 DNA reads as TGTGCCAGCAGCTTAGTACTGAAGGGAACGTGGGTCCAAGAGACCCAGTACTTC.

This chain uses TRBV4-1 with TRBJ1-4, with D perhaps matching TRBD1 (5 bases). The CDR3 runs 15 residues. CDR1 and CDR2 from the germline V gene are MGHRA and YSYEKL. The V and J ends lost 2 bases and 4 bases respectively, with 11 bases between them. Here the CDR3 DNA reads TGCGCCAGCAGCCAATGGGGCGGACGTAATGAAAAACTGTTTTTT. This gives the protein CASSQWGGRNEKLFF.

The CDR3 region is CASSSSGGLAKNIQYF. In DNA form, the CDR3 reads TGTGCCAGCAGCTCTAGCGGGGGATTAGCCAAAAACATTCAGTACTTC. V and J are TRBV3-1 (or the pseudogene TRBV3-2) and TRBJ2-4; TRBD2 matches 10 bases. The V and J ends lost 5 bases and 0 bases, in that order; junction bases with no gene match: 4. CDR1 LGHDT and CDR2 YNNKEL come from the germline V gene (reference sequence). The CDR3 sequence is 16 residues long.

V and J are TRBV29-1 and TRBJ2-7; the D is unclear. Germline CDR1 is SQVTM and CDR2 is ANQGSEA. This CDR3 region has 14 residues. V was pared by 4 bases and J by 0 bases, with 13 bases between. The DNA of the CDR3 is TGCAGCGTTGCCGGGCTGATAGGCTCCTACGAGCAGTACTTC. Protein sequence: CSVAGLIGSYEQYF.

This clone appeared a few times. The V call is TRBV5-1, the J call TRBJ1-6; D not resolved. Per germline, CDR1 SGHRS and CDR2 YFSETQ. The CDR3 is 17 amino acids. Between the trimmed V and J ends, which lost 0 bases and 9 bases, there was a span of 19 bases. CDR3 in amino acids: CASSLGGFAGEPSPLHF. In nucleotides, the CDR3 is TGCGCCAGCAGCTTGGGAGGATTCGCTGGGGAACCTTCACCCCTCCACTTT.

The CDR3 bases are TGTGCCAGCAGCTCCTCCGGGACAGGGGACTCTAACTATGGCTACACCTTC. Its translation is CASSSSGTGDSNYGYTF. The V call is TRBV7-8, the J call TRBJ1-2; 10 bases map to TRBD1. The germline V gene has CDR1 SGHVS and CDR2 FQNEAQ. The CDR3 has 17 amino acids. V trimming: 4 bases; J trimming: 0 bases; junction bases outside the gene matches: 8.

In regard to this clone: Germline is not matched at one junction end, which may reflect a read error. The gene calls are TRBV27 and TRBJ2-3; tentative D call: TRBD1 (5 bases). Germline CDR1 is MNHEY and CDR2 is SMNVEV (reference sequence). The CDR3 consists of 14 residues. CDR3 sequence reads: CASSVSGSTDTQYF. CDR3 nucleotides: TGTGCCAGCAGTGTATCAGGGAGCACAGATACGCAGTATTTT.